This TCR beta chain was identified during a study of T cells of healthy individuals. From germline, CDR1 is SEHNR and CDR2 FQNEAQ (reference sequence). This CDR3 contains 15 residues. Trimming removed 2 bases at V and 0 bases at J, with 10 bases between. The table lists this clonotype with many counts. TCRdb itself ran the 5' RACE reads through MiXCR, one entry per CDR3 protein. The table lists approximately 100,000 distinct CDR3 sequences, approximately 15% of them singletons. The receptor comes from a human donor in good health. The chain employs TRBV7-9 and TRBJ1-1; D gene ambiguous. The CDR3 nucleotides read TGTGCCAGCAGCTTATTTGGCCCCATGAACACTGAAGCTTTCTTT. Translating it yields CASSLFGPMNTEAFF.